The sequence of this TCR beta chain was determined in a study of blood T cell repertoires in COVID-19. This clone has only one observation. Trimming shortened V by 1 base and J by 10 bases, and 10 bases separated the two germline ends. The CDR3 has 12 amino acids. Germline CDR1 LNHDA, CDR2 SQIVND (reference sequence). Sequencing used immunoSEQ multiplex PCR; TCRdb keeps in-frame clones, though not all of them. The data show fewer than 350,000 clones, roughly 87% seen once. What was sequenced was peripheral blood. This chain connects TRBV19 to TRBJ1-2; D remains unclear. The TCR comes from a man aged 18 to 29 with active or convalescent COVID-19. CDR3 in amino acids: CASSIGVQDYTF. The CDR3 DNA is TGTGCCAGTAGTATAGGTGTGCAGGACTACACCTTC.